The clone carrying this T cell receptor (beta chain) was recorded a few times. Its cognate antigen is unknown. This specimen comes from a study of T cells in Graves' hyperthyroidism and ophthalmopathy. The overall study: Blood from the periphery was taken at initial diagnosis, before any treatment.

CDR1 is LGHNT and CDR2 is FRNRAP in the germline V gene. The CDR3 is made up of 17 amino acids. V was cut by 3 bases and J by 5 bases, with 23 bases left in between. Researchers barred patients who had uncontrolled infection, other autoimmune disease, pregnancy or lactation. TCR beta CDR3 sequences were amplified from RNA transcripts. Using the HTBI primer set, a first-round RT-PCR was run on the TCR CDR3. TCRdb reprocessed the multiplex PCR reads via MiXCR and lists one record per CDR3 protein. The table includes over 400,000 distinct CDR3 sequences, approximately 23% detected once. The study, taken as a whole, reports: Within blood appeared most thyroid clonotypes that had expanded above 0.001. Ophthalmopathy, as predicted by the model, came a median 6.5 months after the prediction.

The TCR sequence derives from a woman in her seventies with Graves' ophthalmopathy. Sequencing was carried out using blood. The chain links TRBV12-5 to TRBJ2-7, with D possibly TRBD1 on 6 matching bases. The CDR3 spells CASGFLRGSGPTNEQYF. Here the CDR3 DNA reads TGTGCTAGTGGTTTCCTCAGGGGTTCTGGCCCCACCAACGAGCAGTACTTC.